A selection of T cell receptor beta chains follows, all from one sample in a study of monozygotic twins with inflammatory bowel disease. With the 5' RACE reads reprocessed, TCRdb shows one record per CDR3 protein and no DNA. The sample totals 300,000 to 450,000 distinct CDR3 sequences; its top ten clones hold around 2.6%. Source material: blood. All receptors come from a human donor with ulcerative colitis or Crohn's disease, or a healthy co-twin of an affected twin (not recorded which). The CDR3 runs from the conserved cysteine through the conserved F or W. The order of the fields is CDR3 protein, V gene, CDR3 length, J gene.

CASSPRTSGGTREQYF TRBV27 16 TRBJ2-7
CSAPEGLDTEAFF TRBV20-1 13 TRBJ1-1
CSAPTRNEQFF TRBV20-1 11 TRBJ2-1
CSAPNSGEGYTF TRBV20-1 12 TRBJ1-2
CASSLNPGETQYF TRBV12-3/TRBV12-4 13 TRBJ2-5
CASSLGGVSNEQFF TRBV7-8 14 TRBJ2-1
CSAHRLQDGRSYNEQFF TRBV20-1 17 TRBJ2-1
CASITGSSWGYEQYF TRBV2 15 TRBJ2-7
CASSLVPGQIETQYF TRBV11-2 15 TRBJ2-5
CASSLPRDPQHF TRBV12-3/TRBV12-4 12 TRBJ1-5
CASSLFSYRGVPTYEQYF TRBV11-1 18 TRBJ2-7
CASSQALAGGQGYEQYF TRBV4-2 17 TRBJ2-7
CAWSVTNELFF TRBV30 11 TRBJ2-1
CASSRWAGANNEQFF TRBV4-3 15 TRBJ2-1
CSARDQRDYGYTF TRBV20-1 13 TRBJ1-2
CASSVQGGDTQYF TRBV9 13 TRBJ2-3
CATSLGAGGWSETQYF TRBV5-4 16 TRBJ2-5
CSARVGLAGHNTGELFF TRBV20-1 17 TRBJ2-2
CASSYDPQGLTYEQYF TRBV6-5 16 TRBJ2-7
CASSPRALALGYEQYF TRBV4-1 16 TRBJ2-7
CSVPSWYQETQYF TRBV29-1 13 TRBJ2-5
CASSLTTTTNEKLFF TRBV7-9 15 TRBJ1-4
CASSQDGRGIHNEQFF TRBV4-1 16 TRBJ2-1
CSALGGPTGVGYEQYF TRBV20-1 16 TRBJ2-7
CASSFGGRFTGELFF TRBV6-5 15 TRBJ2-2
CAITPTGGRGTEAFF TRBV10-3 15 TRBJ1-1
CASSFSGTSTDTQYF TRBV7-2 15 TRBJ2-3
CATGGGSGGYTF TRBV28 12 TRBJ1-2
CASSGGVSNQPQHF TRBV7-9 14 TRBJ1-5
CATSRDRVPRGKLFF TRBV15 15 TRBJ1-4
CASSRADRAWGEKLFF TRBV18 16 TRBJ1-4
CASSLVGVSNEQFF TRBV7-3 14 TRBJ2-1
CATSDHYGTQYF TRBV24-1 12 TRBJ2-5
CSLTTGADTQYF TRBV29-1 12 TRBJ2-3
CASSLVGWGRTDTQYF TRBV12-3/TRBV12-4 16 TRBJ2-3
CASSQGVLVPYEQYF TRBV4-3 15 TRBJ2-7
CASSQGGLDTEAFF TRBV5-1 14 TRBJ1-1